The 24 T cell receptor beta chains listed next were all sequenced from one sample in a study of blood T cell repertoires in COVID-19. Profiling relied on immunoSEQ multiplex PCR, and the TCRdb table lists in-frame clones only, not all of them. The data hold a few hundred thousand clones, with roughly nine tenths observed a single time. Material: PBMCs or T cells enriched from blood (not recorded which). Every receptor here comes from an older woman who had recovered from COVID-19.

The chain is built from TRBV10-2 and TRBJ2-7, with TRBD1 identical over 8 bases. The V segment lost 4 bases and the J segment 2 bases; nucleotides outside the gene matches: 4. The CDR3 covers 14 residues. Germline V gene data show CDR1 as WSHSY and CDR2 as SAAADI. CDR3 sequence reads: CASSVPGGAYEQYF. CDR3 bases: TGCGCCAGCAGTGTCCCAGGGGGCGCCTACGAGCAGTACTTC.

The chain couples TRBV5-3 to TRBJ1-6, with D unresolved. TRBV5-3 is marked as an open reading frame, function uncertain. The V end was cut by 4 bases, the J end by 8 bases, with 13 bases between. The CDR3 extends over 14 amino acids. CDR3 loop: CARSGEGTHSPLHF. The DNA of the CDR3 is TGTGCCAGAAGCGGAGAGGGTACCCATTCACCCCTCCACTTT.

The V gene is TRBV9, the J gene TRBJ2-3, with 7 bases lining up with TRBD2. CDR3 length: 15 amino acids. V dropped 0 bases and J dropped 5; count of bases not matched to a gene: 6. In germline, CDR1 is SGDLS, CDR2 YYNGEE. The CDR3 is CASSVEPAGKDTQYF. CDR3 DNA: TGTGCCAGCAGCGTAGAGCCAGCGGGGAAAGATACGCAGTATTTT.

The genes are TRBV6-5 and TRBJ1-1, with TRBD1 identical over 8 bases. V gave up 4 bases and J gave up 6 bases; unmatched junction bases: 7. CDR3 length: 14 residues. CDR1 is MNHEY, CDR2 SVGAGI, per germline. The CDR3 region has the DNA TGTGCCAGCAGTTCGACAGGGGCTTCGGCTGAAGCTTTCTTT. This encodes CASSSTGASAEAFF.

The rearrangement joins TRBV12-3 or TRBV12-4 to TRBJ2-1; D not certain. V was cut by 3 bases and J by 3 bases, with 6 bases left in between. The CDR3 is 13 residues long. In DNA form, the CDR3 reads TGTGCCAGCAGTTTCAGTCTCTACAATGAGCAGTTCTTC. It is translated as CASSFSLYNEQFF.

This rearrangement joins TRBV3-1 (or the pseudogene TRBV3-2) to TRBJ1-6; possible D gene TRBD1, 5 bases. V was cut by 1 base and J by 4 bases, with 17 bases left in between. CDR1 is LGHDT, CDR2 YNNKEL, per germline (reference sequence). This CDR3 has 18 amino acids. In nucleotides, the CDR3 is TGTGCCAGCAGCCAAGTTTCGGGGGGTTGGGCTTATAATTCACCCCTCCACTTT. It codes for CASSQVSGGWAYNSPLHF.

The chain is built from TRBV5-5 and TRBJ1-1, with 8 bases lining up with TRBD1. Germline loops: CDR1 SGHKS, CDR2 YYEKEE (reference sequence). The CDR3 has 13 amino acids. The junction had 2 bases not matched to a gene; V was cut back by 4 bases and J by 3 bases. The CDR3 DNA reads as TGTGCCAGCAGCACAGGGGGGGACACTGAAGCTTTCTTT. Translation gives CASSTGGDTEAFF.

The rearrangement links TRBV11-2 to TRBJ2-7; 9 bases align to TRBD1. CDR1 SGHAT and CDR2 FQNNGV come from the germline V gene. V lost 5 bases and J lost 2; bases outside the gene matches: 10. This CDR3 has 16 amino acids. The CDR3 is CASSPRGGQGAYEQYV. CDR3 sequence (DNA): TGTGCCAGCAGCCCCAGGGGGGGACAGGGCGCCTACGAGCAGTACGTC.

The CDR3 coding sequence is TGTGCCTGGAGTATTGGGACAGGGCAGGACACTGAAGCTTTCTTT. This sequence encodes CAWSIGTGQDTEAFF. The V and J genes are TRBV30 and TRBJ1-1; 9 nucleotides agree with TRBD1. The V gene's germline CDR1 is GTSNPN and CDR2 SVGIG (reference sequence). The CDR3 loop spans 15 amino acids. V shed 2 bases and J 3 bases; nucleotides not matched to a gene: 7. Supplemented by reference TRBV30 and TRBJ1-1, the full variable domain reads SQTIHQWPATLVQPVGSPLSLECTVEGTSNPNLYWYRQAAGRGLQLLFYSVGIGQISSEVPQNLSASRPQDRQFILSSKKLLLSDSGFYLCAWSIGTGQDTEAFFGQGTRLTVV.

The chain recombines TRBV2 with TRBJ1-4, with 9 bases fitting TRBD1. The trim removed 4 bases at V and 7 bases at J, leaving 7 bases unmatched. The CDR3 is made up of 15 amino acids. CDR1 and CDR2 from the germline V gene are SNHLY and FYNNEI. The CDR3, as DNA: TGTGCCAGCAGTGCCAGACAGGGGGAAGGTGAAAAACTGTTTTTT. It codes for CASSARQGEGEKLFF.

The V call is TRBV3-1 (or the pseudogene TRBV3-2), the J call TRBJ2-7; D might be TRBD2 (6 bases). V dropped 6 bases and J dropped 1 base, with 10 bases sitting between them. Germline V gene lookup returns CDR1 LGHDT and CDR2 YNNKEL (reference sequence). The CDR3 has 13 amino acids. CDR3: CASRGDWSYEQYF. In DNA form, the CDR3 reads TGTGCCAGCAGGGGGGACTGGTCCTACGAGCAGTACTTC.

The gene calls are TRBV10-2 and TRBJ1-6, with D possibly matching TRBD1 (5 bases). Germline V gene sequence: CDR1 WSHSY, CDR2 SAAADI. Deletions cut 5 bases from V and 3 bases from J, with 11 bases between. The CDR3 spans 15 residues. This chain's CDR3 is CASSRGLIYNSPLHF. CDR3 DNA sequence: TGCGCCAGCAGTCGGGGGTTAATCTATAATTCACCCCTCCACTTT.

The V call is TRBV7-2, the J call TRBJ1-1, with D unclear. Trimming cost V 5 bases and J 1 base, with 14 bases left between them. CDR3 size: 15 residues. Germline-derived CDR1 and CDR2 are SGHTA and FQGNSA. CDR3 in DNA: TGTGCCAGCAGCCCCCTGCGGGAGGGGAACACTGAAGCTTTCTTT. It is translated as CASSPLREGNTEAFF.

The chain has TRBV7-9 and TRBJ2-1; possibly TRBD1 for D (6 bases). Germline CDR1 SEHNR, CDR2 FQNEAQ (reference sequence). This CDR3 is 13 amino acids long. V was pared by 5 bases and J by 2 bases, with 7 bases between. The CDR3 DNA sequence: TGTGCCAGCAGCAGGACAGCCTACAATGAGCAGTTCTTC. Amino acids: CASSRTAYNEQFF.

The V gene is TRBV7-9, the J gene TRBJ1-1; D uncertain. CDR1 and CDR2 (germline): SEHNR, FQNEAQ (reference sequence). The CDR3 spans 14 residues. Trimming removed 5 bases at V and 0 bases at J, with 10 bases between. CDR3 DNA: TGTGCCAGCAGCCTCACGAGCATGAACACTGAAGCTTTCTTT. Protein: CASSLTSMNTEAFF.

V is TRBV5-4 and J is TRBJ2-3; D unresolved. The CDR3 extends over 16 amino acids. Germline-derived CDR1 and CDR2 are SGHNT and YYREEE (reference sequence). Trimming removed 3 bases from V and 1 base from J, with 15 bases in between. As DNA, the CDR3 is TGTGCCAGCAGCTCCAGACTTAATCCGGGCACAGATACGCAGTATTTT. Translated, it gives CASSSRLNPGTDTQYF.

This chain joins TRBV6-6 and TRBJ1-2; 9 positions agree with TRBD1. The ends lost 7 bases at V and 8 bases at J; junction bases unmatched: 17. The CDR3 length is 16 residues. Looked up from germline, CDR1 is MNHNY and CDR2 is SVGAGI (reference sequence). CDR3 protein: CASTHFPGDREYGYTF. Written as DNA, the CDR3 is TGTGCCAGCACCCATTTCCCTGGGGACAGGGAGTACGGCTACACCTTC.

This clone was observed a single time. V is TRBV2 and J is TRBJ2-1, with 13 bases identical to TRBD2. This CDR3 region has 15 residues. Germline-derived CDR1 and CDR2 are SNHLY and FYNNEI. Trimming removed 6 bases from V and 12 bases from J; junction bases left unmatched: 11. The CDR3 coding sequence is TGTGCCAGCAGCGATACCGGGACTAGCGGGGAGGGGCAGTTCTTC. This translates into CASSDTGTSGEGQFF.

V is TRBV6-5 and J is TRBJ1-1; TRBD1 agrees at 7 bases. After removal of 6 bases from V and 4 bases from J, the junction contained 5 bases not matched to a gene. CDR1 and CDR2 (germline): MNHEY, SVGAGI. The CDR3 contains 13 residues. CDR3 loop: CASRLTGITEAFF. The CDR3 DNA sequence: TGTGCCAGCAGACTGACAGGGATCACTGAAGCTTTCTTT.

V gene TRBV2 combines with J gene TRBJ2-1; TRBD2 might be the D (7 bases). Trimming removed 3 bases from V and 4 bases from J, with 13 bases in between. The germline V gene has CDR1 SNHLY and CDR2 FYNNEI. CDR3 size: 15 residues. CDR3 DNA: TGTGCCAGCAGTGACGCGGGGGCGGTGTACAATGAGCAGTTCTTC. Amino acids: CASSDAGAVYNEQFF. Complete variable domain (other parts from reference TRBV2 and TRBJ2-1): EPEVTQTPSHQVTQMGQEVILRCVPISNHLYFYWYRQILGQKVEFLVSFYNNEISEKSEIFDDQFSVERPDGSNFTLKIRSTKLEDSAMYFCASSDAGAVYNEQFFGPGTRLTVL.

Details on this clone: The identical CDR3 is also encoded by other nucleotide sequences in the sample. The chain combines TRBV6-5 with TRBJ2-1; 7 nucleotides align to TRBD1. V shed 8 bases, J shed 0 bases, and the junction held 1 base outside the gene matches. This CDR3 is 13 amino acids long. CDR1 and CDR2 (germline): MNHEY, SVGAGI. CDR3 loop: CASRDSSYNEQFF. CDR3 DNA: TGTGCCAGCCGGGACAGCTCCTACAATGAGCAGTTCTTC.

As for this clone: An end of the junction does not agree with germline; a read error may underlie this. The chain carries TRBV29-1 and TRBJ1-1, with 8 bases identical to TRBD1. This CDR3 region has 13 residues. From germline, CDR1 is SQVTM and CDR2 ANQGSEA. This CDR3 is CSAEKAQGAVAFF. The DNA for the CDR3 is TGCAGCGCTGAAAAGGCGCAGGGGGCCGTAGCTTTCTTT.

This clone is a singleton in its sample. V usage is TRBV5-1 and J usage is TRBJ2-7; 9 positions agree with TRBD1. V shed 5 bases, J shed 2 bases, and the junction held 8 bases outside the gene matches. CDR3 length: 15 residues. The germline gives CDR1 SGHRS, CDR2 YFSETQ. The CDR3: CASRITGGEPYEQYF. The CDR3 coding sequence is TGCGCCAGCAGAATTACAGGGGGCGAACCCTACGAGCAGTACTTC.

The V and J genes are TRBV13 and TRBJ2-1; possible D gene TRBD2, 6 bases. The CDR3 runs 14 residues. V shed 1 base and J shed 9 bases, with 13 bases lying between them. CDR1 is PRHDT, CDR2 FYEKMQ, per germline (reference sequence). The CDR3 sequence: CASSLDGGRSEQFF. The CDR3 nucleotides are TGTGCCAGCAGCTTAGATGGGGGGAGAAGTGAGCAGTTCTTC.